Detailed here is one T cell receptor beta chain. The antigen remains undetermined. With sequencing, the targeted depth ranged from 1 in 200,000 to 1 in 1 million T cells. Assay: immunoSEQ multiplex PCR; the TCRdb copy retains only in-frame clones and omits some. The sample lists around 160,000 clones, 88% seen once, with roughly 3% in the top ten. This sample stems from a study of cytotoxic CD8 clonotypes in ibrutinib-treated CLL. Study at large: It was after a median around twelve months of treatment, range 6 to 36, that response samples were taken. The study, taken as a whole, reports: Clonality was higher at ibrutinib response and returned toward baseline at progression. Public clonotypes, found uncommonly, either contracted or stayed stable on treatment.

The V end lost 3 bases, the J end lost 7 bases, and 13 bases lay between the germline ends. CDR1 is SGDLS and CDR2 is YYNGEE in the germline V gene. The CDR3 length is 13 residues. The chain carries TRBV9 and TRBJ1-2, with D hard to call. Sequenced here: PBMCs, sampled at disease progression, from a patient treated with ibrutinib. The sequence derives from a human donor with chronic lymphocytic leukemia. CDR3 in amino acids: CASSALNYGGYTF. The CDR3 bases are TGTGCCAGCAGCGCACTAAACTATGGTGGCTACACCTTC.